This TCR beta chain was observed in a study of T cells in Graves' hyperthyroidism and ophthalmopathy (dated by TCRdb to about 2019). About the investigation overall: Peripheral blood was collected at initial diagnosis, before any treatment. A discovery cohort of around 100 patients, 43 with Graves' ophthalmopathy and more than 55 with stable Graves' hyperthyroidism, was used to find distinguishing TCR V-J signatures. Whether ophthalmopathy could be predicted prospectively was tested in an independent validation cohort made up of about 18 hyperthyroidism patients plus 17 patients who later progressed to ophthalmopathy. The approximately 100 discovery patients were divided at random into training and test sets in a 7:3 ratio. Thyroid tissue and blood T-cell repertoires from roughly 6 Graves' hyperthyroidism patients were also compared in the study. After blood sampling, hyperthyroidism patients were treated with methimazole at a starting dose of 30 mg daily, and ophthalmopathy patients were treated with high-dose intravenous methylprednisolone. The paper reports TCR Vbeta CDR3 sequencing of some 140 peripheral blood samples: some 44 ophthalmopathy, some 80 hyperthyroidism and around 17 progressor patients. Here is what the overall study found, with its caveats: In cross-validation, a model built on a 13 V-J signature told ophthalmopathy apart from stable hyperthyroidism with 85% to 90% sensitivity and around 84% specificity, and in testing the same model reached 80%/75%. No statistical method was used to fix the sample size in advance, and group allocation was not hidden from the investigators. In validation, the model predicted progression to ophthalmopathy a median of about 6.8 months before onset, with approximately 71% sensitivity and about 72% specificity. Most expanded thyroid clonotypes (frequency above 0.001) were also found in blood, which suggests that blood repertoires may mirror thyroid immune responses.

CDR3 length: 19 amino acids, cysteine to phenylalanine. The only DNA kept is the CDR3, 57 bases in frame from the first base. The germline V gene (reference sequence) specifies LGHDT as CDR1 and YNNKEL as CDR2. The germline ends are 24 bases apart after V is trimmed by 5 bases and J by 2 bases. In the ophthalmopathy patients, disease was moderately to severely active, with a Clinical Activity Score of 3 or more, a NOSPECS grade of 4 or more, and a duration of less than 3 months. Exclusion was applied to patients with uncontrolled infections, other autoimmune diseases, pregnancy or lactation. Clinical symptoms, serum thyroxine and TRAb, thyroid ultrasound, and orbital computed tomography formed the basis for the diagnoses. PBMCs were separated from approximately 9.9 ml of fresh peripheral blood using Ficoll-Paque density gradient centrifugation. Trizol reagent was used to extract total RNA, and RNA quality was then checked on an Agilent 2100 Bioanalyzer.

The TCR beta CDR3 regions were amplified from RNA transcripts. For the first round of RT-PCR on the TCR CDR3, the HTBI primer set was used together with the Qiagen OneStep RT-PCR kit. A second multiplex PCR round built the libraries, followed by size selection and purification. Paired-end sequencing of the libraries was performed with 100 bp reads on an Illumina HiSeq2000. The paper's processing steps were these. SOAPnuke was used to process the raw data, throwing out any read that contained adapters or uncalled bases, had a mean Phred below 15, or lacked an exact constant-primer or identifier match. COPE v1.2.5 was used to merge the high-quality paired reads, and each unique nucleotide sequence was defined as a clonotype. MiTCR v1.1 was used to align clonotypes to the IMGT TRBV, TRBD and TRBJ reference segments. The analysis was restricted to V-J combinations with a frequency above 0.0001, which together covered 99.2% of the repertoires. The TCS score was defined as the ratio of F50 (clonal expansion) to E x V (chaos), calculated using BLOSUM62-based TCRdist between CDR3 peptides within each V-J. Welch's t-statistics and random forest reduced around 550 V-J features to 13, which were used in a naive Bayes classifier (R e1071). Clones were called with MiXCR by TCRdb after fastp trimmed the public reads at Q25, and only in-frame beta chains were retained. Rows merge per CDR3 protein into single entries with the most common DNA and genes. In this record, the V and J calls reflect TCRdb's handling and not the investigators' own analysis. Recorded for this sample are hundreds of thousands of distinct CDR3 sequences; 15% to 20% of them occurred a single time. 47% of the sample belongs to the ten largest clones.

As for this clonotype: The specificity of this receptor is unknown. Base quality data are lacking; no much larger clone is found one base away.

The TCR sequence derives from a man aged 35 to 55 with Graves' ophthalmopathy. Sequenced material: blood. The chain uses TRBV3-1 and TRBJ1-4; TRBD1 is possibly the D segment (5 matching bases). This receptor carries the CDR3 CASSVNPETELTTNEKLFF. Read as DNA, the sequence is TGTGCCAGCAGCGTAAATCCCGAGACAGAACTAACTACTAATGAAAAACTGTTTTTT.